The next 18 T cell receptor beta chains were all read from a single sample in a study of cytomegalovirus exposure and HLA in healthy donors. The PCR made use of 60 Vbeta and 13 Jbeta primers. TCRdb's copy holds only in-frame clones and misses some; the assay was immunoSEQ multiplex PCR. The data contain roughly 110,000 clones, less than 85% of them seen just once; the ten biggest clones take up roughly 3.9%. Sequences were obtained from PBMCs. Receptors were obtained from a man aged 55 to 70 in good health and CMV-seronegative.

The chain links TRBV2 to TRBJ2-5; TRBD1 might be the D (5 bases). The CDR3 spans 14 residues. From germline, CDR1 is SNHLY and CDR2 FYNNEI. Trimming stripped 9 bases from V and 5 bases from J, with 19 bases between. This CDR3 is CASQDSPLTETQYF. In DNA form, the CDR3 reads TGTGCCAGTCAAGACAGCCCCCTTACGGAGACCCAGTACTTC. Full variable domain (remainder filled in from reference TRBV2 and TRBJ2-5): EPEVTQTPSHQVTQMGQEVILRCVPISNHLYFYWYRQILGQKVEFLVSFYNNEISEKSEIFDDQFSVERPDGSNFTLKIRSTKLEDSAMYFCASQDSPLTETQYFGPGTRLLVL.

The rearrangement uses TRBV28 and TRBJ2-4; TRBD1 agrees at 8 bases. Germline CDR1 MDHEN, CDR2 SYDVKM. The V segment lost 6 bases and the J segment 1 base; nucleotides outside the gene matches: 11. The CDR3 runs to 17 residues. Written as DNA, the CDR3 is TGTGCCAGCAGCCAGTTAAAGGACAGGGTGGCCAAAAACATTCAGTACTTC. Translated: CASSQLKDRVAKNIQYF. Full variable domain (rest looked up from reference TRBV28 and TRBJ2-4): DVKVTQSSRYLVKRTGEKVFLECVQDMDHENMFWYRQDPGLGLRLIYFSYDVKMKEKGDIPEGYSVSREKKERFSLILESASTNQTSMYLCASSQLKDRVAKNIQYFGAGTRLSVL.

The chain joins TRBV5-5 to TRBJ2-1; TRBD1 matches 7 bases. Losses at the gene ends were 3 bases for V and 5 bases for J; bases not matched to a gene: 8. The CDR3 is 15 residues long. Per the germline V gene, CDR1 is SGHKS and CDR2 is YYEKEE (reference sequence). As DNA, the CDR3 is TGTGCCAGCAGCTCCCTTTCGACAGGGAACAATGAGCAGTTCTTC. Amino acids: CASSSLSTGNNEQFF. The complete variable domain, with remaining parts taken from reference TRBV5-5 and TRBJ2-1, reads DAGVTQSPTHLIKTRGQQVTLRCSPISGHKSVSWYQQVLGQGPQFIFQYYEKEERGRGNFPDRFSARQFPNYSSELNVNALLLGDSALYLCASSSLSTGNNEQFFGPGTRLTVL.

This chain links TRBV5-6 with TRBJ2-5; the match to TRBD2 covers 7 bases. The V and J ends lost 5 bases and 1 base, in that order; junction bases with no gene match: 8. Germline V CDR1 and CDR2: SGHDT, YYEEEE. CDR3 length equals 15 residues. CDR3 sequence reads: CASRASGGPQETQYF. CDR3 coding DNA: TGTGCCAGCAGGGCCTCGGGGGGACCCCAAGAGACCCAGTACTTC. The full variable domain, with the rest looked up from reference TRBV5-6 and TRBJ2-5, is DAGVTQSPTHLIKTRGQQVTLRCSPKSGHDTVSWYQQALGQGPQFIFQYYEEEERQRGNFPDRFSGHQFPNYSSELNVNALLLGDSALYLCASRASGGPQETQYFGPGTRLLVL.

This clone has just one count. The rearrangement links TRBV2 to TRBJ1-1, with D unresolved. CDR1 is SNHLY and CDR2 is FYNNEI in the germline V gene. This CDR3 is 14 amino acids long. Trimming stripped 6 bases from V and 0 bases from J, with 11 bases between. The CDR3 region is CASRKEEMNTEAFF. The DNA for the CDR3 is TGTGCCAGCAGGAAGGAGGAGATGAACACTGAAGCTTTCTTT.

This clone has a single count. The chain couples TRBV19 to TRBJ2-1; TRBD1 matches at 9 bases. Per germline, CDR1 LNHDA and CDR2 SQIVND (reference sequence). V lost 5 bases, J lost 1 base, and 3 bases stayed unmatched. This CDR3 has 15 residues. The CDR3 coding sequence is TGTGCCAGTAGTCCCGGACAGGGGTCCTACAATGAGCAGTTCTTC. Translating gives CASSPGQGSYNEQFF.

This chain uses TRBV4-2 with TRBJ2-3; 15 nucleotides agree with TRBD2. The germline gives CDR1 LGHNA, CDR2 YNFKEQ. The CDR3 is 16 residues long. With 5 bases clipped from V and 10 bases from J, the junction kept 10 bases outside the gene matches. The DNA of the CDR3 is TGTGCCAGCAGCGTCGGGACTAGCGGGGGGCAGGATGCGCAGTATTTT. It specifies CASSVGTSGGQDAQYF.

The chain is built from TRBV7-9 and TRBJ1-2, with D tentatively TRBD1 (6 bases). This CDR3 spans 13 amino acids. V shed 4 bases and J shed 8 bases, with 14 bases lying between them. Germline assignment: CDR1 SEHNR and CDR2 FQNEAQ (reference sequence). DNA for the CDR3: TGTGCCAGCAGCTCAAACAGGGACGGGGGCTACACCTTC. This translates into CASSSNRDGGYTF. Drawing the rest from reference TRBV7-9 and TRBJ1-2, the complete variable domain is DTGVSQNPRHKITKRGQNVTFRCDPISEHNRLYWYRQTLGQGPEFLTYFQNEAQLEKSRLLSDRFSAERPKGSFSTLEIQRTEQGDSAMYLCASSSNRDGGYTFGSGTRLTVV.

This clone came up a few times. Its ends do not fully match the called genes, so a read error is possible. The J gene is TRBJ2-5, the V gene TRBV7-9, with TRBD2 identical over 10 bases. Germline V gives CDR1 SEHNR, CDR2 FQNEAQ (reference sequence). The CDR3 runs 15 residues. The CDR3 DNA follows: TGTTCCAGCAGCGTGGCTAGCGGGGGAAGGGAGACCCAGTACTTC. Protein: CSSSVASGGRETQYF.

This clone was seen a few times. This chain joins TRBV19 and TRBJ2-5; D is unclear. This CDR3 has 15 amino acids. The germline CDR1 and CDR2 sequences are LNHDA and SQIVND (reference sequence). Trimming took 4 bases from V and 2 from J, leaving 14 bases between them. The CDR3 region has the DNA TGTGCCAGTAGTACGAGTCCTCTGCGACAAGAGACCCAGTACTTC. Its protein product is CASSTSPLRQETQYF.

The V call is TRBV20-1, the J call TRBJ1-6; D gene ambiguous. V lost 3 bases and J lost 7, with 4 bases in between. Per germline, CDR1 DFQATT and CDR2 SNEGSKA (reference sequence). CDR3 size: 11 residues. The CDR3 region is CSARENSPLHF. The CDR3 DNA reads TGCAGTGCTAGGGAGAATTCACCCCTCCACTTT.

This sequence joins TRBV19 and TRBJ2-5, with D hard to call. CDR1 LNHDA and CDR2 SQIVND come from the germline V gene (reference sequence). CDR3 length: 13 amino acids. The V end was cut by 5 bases, the J end by 2 bases, with 9 bases between. CDR3 sequence: CASSGLGQETQYF. CDR3 nucleotides: TGTGCCAGTAGTGGCCTAGGACAAGAGACCCAGTACTTC.

This clone was detected only once. The chain combines TRBV7-9 with TRBJ2-2; 7 bases line up with TRBD1. Unmatched junction bases numbered 1, after V lost 5 bases and J lost 7 bases. Germline V gene sequence: CDR1 SEHNR, CDR2 FQNEAQ (reference sequence). The CDR3 has 12 residues. The DNA for the CDR3 is TGTGCCAGCAGCCGGGACAGCGGGGAGCTGTTTTTT. Protein sequence: CASSRDSGELFF. The whole variable domain, filled in from reference TRBV7-9 and TRBJ2-2, reads DTGVSQNPRHKITKRGQNVTFRCDPISEHNRLYWYRQTLGQGPEFLTYFQNEAQLEKSRLLSDRFSAERPKGSFSTLEIQRTEQGDSAMYLCASSRDSGELFFGEGSRLTVL.

J is TRBJ2-1 and V is TRBV19; 8 bases agree with TRBD2. Germline-derived CDR1 and CDR2 are LNHDA and SQIVND (reference sequence). The CDR3 runs 14 residues. The trim removed 4 bases at V and 6 bases at J, leaving 5 bases unmatched. In DNA, the CDR3 is TGTGCCAGTAGTAGTACTAGCGGCTCCAATGAGCAGTTCTTC. This gives the protein CASSSTSGSNEQFF. Full variable domain (remainder filled in from reference TRBV19 and TRBJ2-1): DGGITQSPKYLFRKEGQNVTLSCEQNLNHDAMYWYRQDPGQGLRLIYYSQIVNDFQKGDIAEGYSVSREKKESFPLTVTSAQKNPTAFYLCASSSTSGSNEQFFGPGTRLTVL.

This clone was detected only once. This rearrangement joins TRBV28 to TRBJ1-2; no clear D. The CDR3 totals 12 residues. CDR1 MDHEN and CDR2 SYDVKM come from the germline V gene. V was shortened by 5 bases and J by 7 bases, with 11 bases between the two germline ends. DNA of the CDR3: TGTGCCAGCAGTCCCATCCGGGTTGGCTACACCTTC. This sequence encodes CASSPIRVGYTF.

The chain joins TRBV10-3 to TRBJ2-1; the match to TRBD2 covers 7 bases. The trim removed 6 bases at V and 4 bases at J, leaving 12 bases unmatched. Germline assignment: CDR1 ENHRY and CDR2 SYGVKD. The CDR3 length is 16 residues. The DNA for the CDR3 is TGTGCCATCAGCGGACTCCAGCGGGGAGGTTACAATGAGCAGTTCTTC. This gives the protein CAISGLQRGGYNEQFF.

The chain employs TRBV7-2 and TRBJ2-6, with D hard to call. Per germline, CDR1 SGHTA and CDR2 FQGNSA. Trimming removed 6 bases at V and 4 bases at J, with 10 bases between. The CDR3 is 14 residues long. The CDR3 reads CASRAPRGANVLTF. The CDR3 DNA reads TGTGCCAGCAGAGCGCCGCGAGGGGCCAACGTCCTGACTTTC.

In this sample, this clone turned up once. The V call is TRBV18, the J call TRBJ1-2, with D unresolved. The V and J ends lost 3 bases and 6 bases respectively, with 11 bases between them. There are 13 residues in the CDR3. The V gene's germline CDR1 is KGHSH and CDR2 LQKENI. This CDR3 is CASSPREEDGYTF. The CDR3 DNA follows: TGTGCCAGCTCACCTAGGGAGGAGGATGGCTACACCTTC.